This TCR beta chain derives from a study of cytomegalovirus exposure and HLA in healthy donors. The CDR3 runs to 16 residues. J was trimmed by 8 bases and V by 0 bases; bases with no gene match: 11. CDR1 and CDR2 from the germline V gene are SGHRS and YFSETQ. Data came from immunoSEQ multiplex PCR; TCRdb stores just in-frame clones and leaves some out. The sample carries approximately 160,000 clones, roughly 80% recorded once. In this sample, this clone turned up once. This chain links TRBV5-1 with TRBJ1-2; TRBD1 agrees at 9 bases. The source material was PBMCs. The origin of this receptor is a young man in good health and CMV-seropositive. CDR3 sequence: CASSLVPGQGSGGYTF. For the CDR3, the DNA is TGCGCCAGCAGCTTGGTCCCGGGACAGGGATCGGGAGGCTACACCTTC.